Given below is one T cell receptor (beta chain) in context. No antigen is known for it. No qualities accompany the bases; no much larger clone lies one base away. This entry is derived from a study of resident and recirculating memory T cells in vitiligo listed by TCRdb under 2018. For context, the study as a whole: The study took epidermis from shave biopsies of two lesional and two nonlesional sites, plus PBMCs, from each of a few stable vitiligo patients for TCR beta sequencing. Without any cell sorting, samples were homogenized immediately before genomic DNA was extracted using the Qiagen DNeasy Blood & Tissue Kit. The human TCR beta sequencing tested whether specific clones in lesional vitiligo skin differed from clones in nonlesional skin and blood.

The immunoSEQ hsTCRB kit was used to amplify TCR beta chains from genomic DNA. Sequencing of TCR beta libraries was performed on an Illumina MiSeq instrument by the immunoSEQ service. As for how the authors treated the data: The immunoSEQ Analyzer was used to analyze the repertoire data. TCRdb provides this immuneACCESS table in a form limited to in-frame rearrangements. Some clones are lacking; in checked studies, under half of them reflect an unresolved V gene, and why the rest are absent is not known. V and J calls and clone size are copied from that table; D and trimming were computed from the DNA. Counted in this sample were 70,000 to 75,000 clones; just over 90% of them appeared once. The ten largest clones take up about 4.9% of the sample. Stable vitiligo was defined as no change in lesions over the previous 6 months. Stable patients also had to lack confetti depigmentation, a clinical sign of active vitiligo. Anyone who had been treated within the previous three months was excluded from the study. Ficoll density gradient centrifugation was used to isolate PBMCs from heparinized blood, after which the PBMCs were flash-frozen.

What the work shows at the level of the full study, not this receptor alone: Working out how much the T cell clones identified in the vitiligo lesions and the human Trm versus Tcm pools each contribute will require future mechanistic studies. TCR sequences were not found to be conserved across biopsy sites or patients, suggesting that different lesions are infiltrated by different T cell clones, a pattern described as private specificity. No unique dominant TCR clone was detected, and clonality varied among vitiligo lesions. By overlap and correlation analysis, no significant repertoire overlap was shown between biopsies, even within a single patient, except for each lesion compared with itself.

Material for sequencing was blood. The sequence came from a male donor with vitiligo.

The nucleotides are TGTGCCAGCAGCGAGGGGTGGGCCAGAGCTAATTCACCCCTCCACTTT. It translates as CASSEGWARANSPLHF. Recombination connected TRBV9 to TRBJ1-6; the D region possibly corresponds to TRBD1 (5 bases align). V loses 3 bases of germline sequence and J loses 6 bases, and the interval between the two ends is 16 bases. From cysteine to phenylalanine, the CDR3 is 16 amino acids long. The entry retains the CDR3 DNA only, 48 bases that are in frame from base 1. From the germline V gene, CDR1 is SGDLS and CDR2 is YYNGEE.